The entry below describes one T cell receptor (beta chain). This specimen comes from a study of blood T cell repertoires in COVID-19. This CDR3 is 18 amino acids long. Sequenced by immunoSEQ multiplex PCR; TCRdb stores in-frame clones only, minus some. Of some 50,000 clones listed, roughly 82% are singletons. Sequenced sample: peripheral blood. The TCR originated in a man between 35 and 55 years old with acute or convalescent COVID-19. The V gene is TRBV21-1, the J gene TRBJ2-3; no DNA check was done on the table's D call, TRBD2. TRBV21-1 is given as a pseudogene. The DNA for the CDR3 is TGTGCCAGCAGCAATCGGTCCGGAACGGGGGGTTGCACAGATACGCAGTATTTT. This gives the protein CASSNRSGTGGCTDTQYF.